This TCR beta chain emerged from a study of T cell repertoires in cytomegalovirus infection. Study context: The study used recently identified HLA-C-restricted and well-studied HLA-B-restricted CMV epitopes. Public TCR beta signature analysis indicated the presence of both CMV infection and matching HLA type.

General study results and limits: Dominating the ex vivo response were HLA-C-restricted CMV-specific TCR beta clonotypes. Public TCR beta family frequency separated CMV-and-HLA carriers, including in an independent cohort.

Germline V gene data show CDR1 as MDHEN and CDR2 as SYDVKM. The CDR3 has 12 amino acids. With 2 bases removed from V and 5 bases from J, the gap between germline ends came to 7 bases. Of note for this clonotype: Its antigen remains unidentified.

TCRdb redid the calling of the reads with MiXCR, one entry per CDR3 protein. Of roughly 120,000 distinct CDR3 sequences listed, approximately 28% were seen once; the top ten hold approximately 78%. The V call is TRBV28, the J call TRBJ2-7; D is unresolved. The receptor was isolated from a human donor in good health (CMV status not recorded). Some clones in this sample may be carry-over from other donors' samples. Sequences were derived from CD8+ T cells from cultured PBMCs, sampled from culture after CMV antigen stimulation. DNA of the CDR3: TGTGCCAGCAGTTTAAGTTTTGACGAGCAGTACTTC. Translation: CASSLSFDEQYF.